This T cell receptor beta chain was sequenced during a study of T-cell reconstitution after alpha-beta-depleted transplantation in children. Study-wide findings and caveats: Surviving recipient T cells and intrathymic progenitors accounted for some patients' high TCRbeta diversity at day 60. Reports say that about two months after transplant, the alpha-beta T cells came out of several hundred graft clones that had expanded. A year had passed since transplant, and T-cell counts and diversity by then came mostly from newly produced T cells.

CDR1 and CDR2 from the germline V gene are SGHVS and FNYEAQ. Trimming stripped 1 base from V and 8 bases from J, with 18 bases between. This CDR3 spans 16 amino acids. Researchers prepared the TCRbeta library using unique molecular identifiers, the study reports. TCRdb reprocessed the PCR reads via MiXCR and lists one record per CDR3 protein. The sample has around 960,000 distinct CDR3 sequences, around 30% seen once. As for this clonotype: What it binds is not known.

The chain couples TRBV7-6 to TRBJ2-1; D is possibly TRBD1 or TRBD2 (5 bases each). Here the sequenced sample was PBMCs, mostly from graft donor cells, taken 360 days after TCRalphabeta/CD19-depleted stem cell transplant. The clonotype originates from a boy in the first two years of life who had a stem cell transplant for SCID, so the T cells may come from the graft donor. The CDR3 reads CASSLVRDGSNYEQFF. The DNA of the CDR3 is TGTGCCAGCAGCTTAGTCAGGGACGGAAGTAACTATGAGCAGTTCTTC. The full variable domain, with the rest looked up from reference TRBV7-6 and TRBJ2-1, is GAGVSQSPRYKVTKRGQDVALRCDPISGHVSLYWYRQALGQGPEFLTYFNYEAQQDKSGLPNDRFSAERPEGSISTLTIQRTEQRDSAMYRCASSLVRDGSNYEQFFGPGTRLTVL.